This T cell receptor (beta chain) was recorded in a study of blood T cell repertoires in COVID-19 (dated by TCRdb to about 2020). General notes on the study: Samples covering the acute and convalescent phases of COVID-19 were provided by collaborators in the United States, Italy and Spain. Deeply sampled blood TCRbeta repertoires from subjects exposed to, actively infected with, or recovered from COVID-19 were included in the dataset. The sample metadata nearly always contained a de-identified subject ID, COVID-19 status, age in years and sex. The material from the prospective study consisted of cDNA or gDNA derived from T cells, B-cell-depleted T cells, or PBMCs. A freely available public database, intended as a resource for researchers studying the immune response to SARS-CoV-2, is where the repertoires were released. Where available, HLA class I and class II types were obtained from metadata supplied by the sample provider rather than from assay-based typing. Samples were obtained from the ongoing ImmuneRACE study (first 160 participants) and from approximately 1,200 subjects provided by 6 global collaborators. Points the paper makes about the study in general: Clinical and demographic metadata were provided uncurated, with the amount varying by source and participant.

With regard to this clone: Which antigen it targets is not known. One base away there is no much larger clone; base qualities are not given.

TCRbeta CDR3 regions were amplified from genomic DNA by means of the immunoSEQ Assay, a bias-controlled multiplex PCR. The study's own analysis went as follows. The number of nucleated cells in each sample was estimated from the amplification of reference gene primers within the assay. To quantify the absolute abundance of each unique TCRbeta CDR3 rearrangement, sequence reads were collapsed and filtered. For each sample, productive Simpson clonality was calculated by taking the square root of Simpson's diversity index across productive rearrangements. This is the immuneACCESS table as TCRdb keeps it, with only in-frame sequences that have V and J called. A part of the clones is gone; compared with another copy, unresolved V genes explain less than half, and the rest is unexplained. V and J calls and clone size are as listed in that table; D and trimming were resolved from the DNA. The sample yields more than 25,000 clones; roughly nine tenths were counted once. More than 7% of the sample goes to the ten largest clones.

Relative to germline, V is missing 3 bases and J is missing 7 bases, with 7 bases of the junction outside any gene match. CDR1 and CDR2 were assigned from the germline V gene (reference sequence) as LNHDA and SQIVND. The CDR3 has 15 amino acids, counting the end cysteine and phenylalanine. CDR3 DNA is the only sequence kept; it has 45 bases, read in frame from the first base. The collaborating institutions used their own protocols to collect whole blood in K2EDTA tubes. For TCRbeta analysis, collaborators shipped samples as frozen whole blood, isolated PBMCs, or DNA extracted from either of those sample types.

This receptor was obtained from a man aged 65-85 years with active or convalescent COVID-19. Rearrangement joined TRBV19 to TRBJ2-1; 9 central nucleotides agree with TRBD2. The specimen sequenced was peripheral blood. CDR3 sequence: CASSIRAGGRNEQFF. In nucleotides, the sequence is TGTGCCAGTAGTATCCGAGCGGGAGGTCGGAATGAGCAGTTCTTC.